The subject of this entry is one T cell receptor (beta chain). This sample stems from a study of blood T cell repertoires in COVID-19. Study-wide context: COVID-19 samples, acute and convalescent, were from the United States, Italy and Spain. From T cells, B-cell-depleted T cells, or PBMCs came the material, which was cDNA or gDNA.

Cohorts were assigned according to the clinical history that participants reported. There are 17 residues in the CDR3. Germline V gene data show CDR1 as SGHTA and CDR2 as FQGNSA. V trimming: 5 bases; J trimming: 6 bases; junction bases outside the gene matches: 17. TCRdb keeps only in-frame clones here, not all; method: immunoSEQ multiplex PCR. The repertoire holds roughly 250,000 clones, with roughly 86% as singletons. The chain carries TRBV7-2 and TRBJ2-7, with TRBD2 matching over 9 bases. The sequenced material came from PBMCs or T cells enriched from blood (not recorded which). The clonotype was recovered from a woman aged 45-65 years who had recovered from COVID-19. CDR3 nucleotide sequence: TGTGCCAGCAGCACACACTTGACTAGCGGTTTGGGAGGCGAGCAGTACTTC. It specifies CASSTHLTSGLGGEQYF.